A single sample is the source of the 28 T cell receptor beta chains below, sequenced in a study of cytomegalovirus exposure and HLA in healthy donors. Primers: 60 Vbeta forward and 13 Jbeta reverse. TCRdb's table, derived via immunoSEQ multiplex PCR, lists solely in-frame clones and lacks some. Of 150,000 or so clones in the sample, about 68% were seen once. Material: PBMCs. The receptor source for this set is a female donor in good health and CMV-seronegative.

V is TRBV29-1 and J is TRBJ1-2; tentatively, D is TRBD1 (6 bases). Trimming removed 6 bases from V and 8 bases from J, with 22 bases in between. Germline loops: CDR1 SQVTM, CDR2 ANQGSEA. CDR3 length: 14 amino acids. CDR3 DNA: TGCAGCGTCGTCACCGGGACACAAGGAAGCGGCTACACCTTC. Its protein product is CSVVTGTQGSGYTF.

The chain joins TRBV5-8 to TRBJ1-2, with 7 bases lining up with TRBD1. Germline CDR1 reads SGHTS; CDR2 reads YDEGEE. V was clipped by 0 bases and J by 4 bases; unmatched bases: 9. This CDR3 spans 16 amino acids. Here the CDR3 reads CASSLVEGALSYGYTF. The CDR3 nucleotides read TGTGCCAGCAGCTTGGTGGAGGGGGCTCTCTCCTATGGCTACACCTTC.

This clone was counted only a few times. J is TRBJ2-3 and V is TRBV27; 11 positions match TRBD2. The CDR3 spans 17 residues. Unmatched junction bases numbered 10, after V lost 4 bases and J lost 4 bases. Germline CDR1 reads MNHEY; CDR2 reads SMNVEV (reference sequence). DNA of the CDR3: TGTGCCAGCAGTTGGGGGGTACTAGCGGGGGCCGCAGATACGCAGTATTTT. Translated: CASSWGVLAGAADTQYF.

This clone occurred a few times. Other DNA variants within this sample encode the same CDR3. The J gene is TRBJ2-7, the V gene TRBV7-2; the D gene is possibly TRBD2 (6 bases). CDR1 is SGHTA, CDR2 FQGNSA, per germline. V was trimmed by 0 bases and J by 6 bases, leaving 6 bases between them. The CDR3 extends over 12 amino acids. The CDR3 nucleotides read TGTGCCAGCAGCTTAGCGCGGGGCGAGCAGTACTTC. It encodes CASSLARGEQYF.

The chain links TRBV4-3 to TRBJ1-1; possibly TRBD1 for D (5 bases). In germline, CDR1 is LGHNA, CDR2 YSLEER. CDR3 length: 13 amino acids. Trimming took 3 bases from V and 4 from J, leaving 9 bases between them. The CDR3, as DNA: TGCGCCAGCAGCCAGGGGGGTTTCACTGAAGCTTTCTTT. This gives the protein CASSQGGFTEAFF.

The J gene is TRBJ2-7, the V gene TRBV27, with 7 bases matching TRBD1. The CDR3 loop spans 15 amino acids. Per the germline V gene, CDR1 is MNHEY and CDR2 is SMNVEV (reference sequence). Trimming took 0 bases from V and 2 from J; bases not matched to a gene: 4. For the CDR3, the DNA is TGTGCCAGCAGTTTATCGGGCAGGGGGACCTACGAGCAGTACTTC. This translates into CASSLSGRGTYEQYF.

This clone was recorded a few times. The chain recombines TRBV27 with TRBJ2-1; 11 bases match TRBD2. Germline loops: CDR1 MNHEY, CDR2 SMNVEV (reference sequence). The CDR3 is 15 amino acids. V lost 6 bases, J lost 8 bases, and 9 bases stayed unmatched. The CDR3 is CASSLTSGTLYEQFF. The CDR3 DNA reads as TGTGCCAGCAGCCTGACTAGCGGGACTTTATATGAGCAGTTCTTC.

This rearrangement joins TRBV15 to TRBJ2-6; TRBD1 might be the D (6 bases). The CDR3 is 16 residues long. V dropped 0 bases and J dropped 2 bases, with 8 bases sitting between them. Germline V gene lookup returns CDR1 LNHNV and CDR2 YYDKDF (reference sequence). CDR3 sequence (DNA): TGTGCCACCAGCAGAGAGGGGGCCCCTGGGGCCAACGTCCTGACTTTC. It specifies CATSREGAPGANVLTF.

The J gene is TRBJ1-2, the V gene TRBV14; 9 nucleotides line up with TRBD1. The CDR3 has 14 amino acids. V was clipped by 0 bases and J by 8 bases; unmatched bases: 4. From germline, CDR1 is SGHDN and CDR2 FVKESK. This CDR3 reads CASSQEGQGRGYTF. CDR3 nucleotide sequence: TGTGCCAGCAGCCAAGAGGGACAGGGTCGCGGCTACACCTTC. The entire variable domain, with the rest obtained from reference TRBV14 and TRBJ1-2, is as follows: EAGVTQFPSHSVIEKGQTVTLRCDPISGHDNLYWYRRVMGKEIKFLLHFVKESKQDESGMPNNRFLAERTGGTYSTLKVQPAELEDSGVYFCASSQEGQGRGYTFGSGTRLTVV.

The DNA for the CDR3 is TGTGCCACCAGCAGAGATCTAACCCAAAAACTGTTTTTT. It is translated as CATSRDLTQKLFF. The V and J genes are TRBV15 and TRBJ1-4; D is undetermined. The CDR3 sequence is 13 residues long. V was shortened by 0 bases and J by 9 bases, with 8 bases between the two germline ends. Germline-derived CDR1 and CDR2 are LNHNV and YYDKDF (reference sequence).

The CDR3, as DNA: TGTGCCAGCAGTGAACAGGCAGGGGCCGGAAACACCATATATTTT. This gives the protein CASSEQAGAGNTIYF. The chain is built from TRBV6-1 and TRBJ1-3, with D perhaps matching TRBD1 (6 bases). The germline gives CDR1 MNHNS, CDR2 SASEGT. Trimming cost V 2 bases and J 4 bases, with 12 bases left between them. The CDR3 runs 15 residues.

The chain combines TRBV7-8 with TRBJ2-1; 7 positions match TRBD2. V lost 1 base to trimming and J lost 5 bases; unmatched junction nucleotides: 2. Germline V gives CDR1 SGHVS, CDR2 FQNEAQ. The CDR3 totals 14 residues. CDR3 coding DNA: TGTGCCAGCAGCTTAGGGGGGGGGAACAATGAGCAGTTCTTC. It encodes CASSLGGGNNEQFF.

This sequence joins TRBV5-6 and TRBJ2-1, with D perhaps TRBD2 (5 bases). V was pared by 4 bases and J by 10 bases, with 24 bases between. CDR1 is SGHDT, CDR2 YYEEEE, per germline. The CDR3 spans 16 residues. CDR3 region: CASSELERAPIGEQFF. The CDR3 nucleotides read TGTGCCAGCAGCGAGTTGGAGAGGGCGCCTATTGGAGAGCAGTTCTTC. Variable domain in full (rest from reference TRBV5-6 and TRBJ2-1): DAGVTQSPTHLIKTRGQQVTLRCSPKSGHDTVSWYQQALGQGPQFIFQYYEEEERQRGNFPDRFSGHQFPNYSSELNVNALLLGDSALYLCASSELERAPIGEQFFGPGTRLTVL.

The chain combines TRBV20-1 with TRBJ2-3, with D possibly being TRBD2 (5 bases). CDR1 and CDR2 from the germline V gene are DFQATT and SNEGSKA (reference sequence). V lost 7 bases, J lost 5 bases, and 7 bases lay in between. The CDR3 is made up of 10 amino acids. Here the CDR3 reads CSVREDTQYF. The CDR3 bases are TGCAGTGTCCGGGAAGATACGCAGTATTTT.

The CDR3 DNA follows: TGTGCCAGCAGCTTAGGCCCGGCAGGAAGAGAGCAGTACTTC. Protein sequence: CASSLGPAGREQYF. The rearrangement joins TRBV7-2 to TRBJ2-7; D remains unclear. Trimming removed 1 base at V and 7 bases at J, with 14 bases between. The CDR3 is 14 amino acids. Germline assignment: CDR1 SGHTA and CDR2 FQGNSA. The variable domain in full, with the rest retrieved from reference TRBV7-2 and TRBJ2-7, is GAGVSQSPSNKVTEKGKDVELRCDPISGHTALYWYRQSLGQGLEFLIYFQGNSAPDKSGLPSDRFSAERTGGSVSTLTIQRTQQEDSAVYLCASSLGPAGREQYFGPGTRLTVT.

The rearrangement links TRBV6-1 to TRBJ1-4; 9 bases agree with TRBD1. V shed 6 bases, J shed 8 bases, and the junction held 7 bases outside the gene matches. The CDR3 length is 14 residues. CDR1 is MNHNS and CDR2 is SASEGT in the germline V gene. The CDR3: CASRVGQGREKLFF. CDR3 bases: TGTGCCAGCAGGGTGGGACAGGGTCGGGAAAAACTGTTTTTT.

This chain connects TRBV19 to TRBJ1-3; 8 nucleotides agree with TRBD1. The germline V gene has CDR1 LNHDA and CDR2 SQIVND (reference sequence). Trimming cost V 6 bases and J 0 bases; bases outside gene matches: 4. CDR3 length equals 15 residues. CDR3 loop: CASSGQGLSGNTIYF. In DNA, the CDR3 is TGTGCCAGTAGCGGACAGGGACTCTCTGGAAACACCATATATTTT.

This clone has more than one count but fewer than ten. The rearrangement links TRBV28 to TRBJ2-5; TRBD1 matches 9 bases. The ends lost 4 bases at V and 6 bases at J; junction bases unmatched: 6. The CDR3 runs 14 residues. Germline V CDR1 and CDR2: MDHEN, SYDVKM. The CDR3, as DNA: TGTGCCAGCAGTTCACAGGGGGCGGGCAAGACCCAGTACTTC. Translating it yields CASSSQGAGKTQYF.

The genes are TRBV6-5 and TRBJ2-7; weak D call: TRBD1 (6 bases). This CDR3 has 13 residues. Germline CDR1 reads MNHEY; CDR2 reads SVGAGI. V lost 5 bases and J lost 5, with 13 bases in between. DNA for the CDR3: TGTGCCAGCAGTAGCGACAGGTCCCACGAGCAGTACTTC. Its protein product is CASSSDRSHEQYF.

The chain links TRBV9 to TRBJ2-1; 8 positions match TRBD2. The germline CDR1 and CDR2 sequences are SGDLS and YYNGEE. CDR3 length: 17 residues. V lost 0 bases to trimming and J lost 8 bases; unmatched junction nucleotides: 13. The CDR3 spells CASSVDGREGSADEQFF. DNA for the CDR3: TGTGCCAGCAGCGTAGATGGACGGGAGGGGAGTGCCGATGAGCAGTTCTTC.

The CDR3 protein is CASSFGGNTGELFF. In DNA form, the CDR3 reads TGTGCCAGCAGTTTCGGAGGGAACACCGGGGAGCTGTTTTTT. The chain links TRBV6-5 to TRBJ2-2; D is possibly TRBD2 (5 bases). The germline V gene encodes CDR1 MNHEY and CDR2 SVGAGI. CDR3 size: 14 residues. V was cut by 4 bases and J by 1 base, with 7 bases left in between.

The chain couples TRBV7-9 to TRBJ2-5, with D possibly being TRBD1 (6 bases). The end of the DNA is better explained by TRBJ2-7, so the J call may be wrong. CDR1 is SEHNR and CDR2 is FQNEAQ in the germline V gene (reference sequence). The CDR3 covers 17 residues. CDR3 coding DNA: TGTGCCAGCAGCTTAGCGAGCCCTGACAGGTCCCCCTACGAGCAGTACTTC. Its protein product is CASSLASPDRSPYEQYF.

This clone was detected a few times. This chain connects TRBV7-2 to TRBJ2-1; 14 bases line up with TRBD2. This CDR3 is built from 17 residues. After removal of 6 bases from V and 9 bases from J, the junction contained 13 bases not matched to a gene. The V gene's germline CDR1 is SGHTA and CDR2 FQGNSA. CDR3 in amino acids: CASRPWETSGRASEQFF. CDR3 DNA sequence: TGTGCCAGCAGACCCTGGGAGACTAGCGGGAGGGCCAGTGAGCAGTTCTTC.

In its sample, this clone was seen once. CDR3 protein: CASISGSSYEQYF. The CDR3 nucleotides read TGTGCCAGCATTAGCGGGAGCTCCTACGAGCAGTACTTC. The chain combines TRBV6-1 with TRBJ2-7; the match to TRBD2 covers 9 bases. Germline assignment: CDR1 MNHNS and CDR2 SASEGT. The V segment lost 7 bases and the J segment 0 bases; nucleotides outside the gene matches: 1. This CDR3 has 13 amino acids.

The rearrangement uses TRBV4-3 and TRBJ1-2; no clear D gene. Trimming shortened V by 0 bases and J by 7 bases, and 12 bases separated the two germline ends. The CDR3 has 14 amino acids. CDR1 is LGHNA, CDR2 YSLEER, per germline. CDR3 sequence (DNA): TGCGCCAGCAGCCAAGACCGGGGTACCGGTGGCTACACCTTC. It translates to CASSQDRGTGGYTF.

The chain is built from TRBV5-1 and TRBJ1-5; D is perhaps TRBD1 (6 bases). Germline V gene sequence: CDR1 SGHRS, CDR2 YFSETQ. V was pared by 0 bases and J by 0 bases, with 16 bases between. CDR3 length equals 18 residues. The CDR3 coding sequence is TGCGCCAGCAGCTTGGAAGCACAGGGCACTTTTAGCAATCAGCCCCAGCATTTT. The encoded protein is CASSLEAQGTFSNQPQHF. The variable domain in full, completed from reference TRBV5-1 and TRBJ1-5, reads KAGVTQTPRYLIKTRGQQVTLSCSPISGHRSVSWYQQTPGQGLQFLFEYFSETQRNKGNFPGRFSGRQFSNSRSEMNVSTLELGDSALYLCASSLEAQGTFSNQPQHFGDGTRLSIL.

This clone was seen a few times. V gene TRBV25-1 combines with J gene TRBJ2-7; possible D gene TRBD1, 6 bases. V was shortened by 9 bases and J by 2 bases, with 14 bases between the two germline ends. This CDR3 spans 13 amino acids. Germline V gives CDR1 MGHDK, CDR2 SYGVNS. CDR3 protein: CARGTLPTYEQYF. Here the CDR3 DNA reads TGTGCCAGGGGGACACTGCCCACCTACGAGCAGTACTTC.

The chain is built from TRBV30 and TRBJ2-4; 9 positions agree with TRBD1. CDR1 is GTSNPN, CDR2 SVGIG, per germline (reference sequence). V lost 5 bases, J lost 6 bases, and 5 bases stayed unmatched. The CDR3 is 13 amino acids. The CDR3 loop reads CAWSTGGSNIQYF. CDR3 in DNA: TGTGCCTGGTCGACAGGGGGTTCAAACATTCAGTACTTC.